The present TCR beta chain was sequenced within a study of T cell changes during pregnancy in multiple sclerosis. The protocol was immunoSEQ multiplex PCR, while the TCRdb copy is restricted to in-frame clones and leaves out a portion. The profile shows around 100,000 clones, more than 85% of them singletons. Germline-derived CDR1 and CDR2 are SGHTA and FQGNSA. The CDR3 length is 13 residues. V trimming: 10 bases; J trimming: 6 bases; junction bases outside the gene matches: 9. This rearrangement joins TRBV7-2 to TRBJ1-1; TRBD1 agrees at 9 bases. Source: peripheral blood, taken in the second trimester of pregnancy. This clonotype was obtained from a female donor with multiple sclerosis, enrolled in a pregnancy study. As DNA, the CDR3 is TGTGCCACCCACCGGGACAGGGCATCTGAAGCTTTCTTT. The encoded protein is CATHRDRASEAFF. The full variable domain, its missing parts supplied by reference TRBV7-2 and TRBJ1-1, is GAGVSQSPSNKVTEKGKDVELRCDPISGHTALYWYRQSLGQGLEFLIYFQGNSAPDKSGLPSDRFSAERTGGSVSTLTIQRTQQEDSAVYLCATHRDRASEAFFGQGTRLTVV.